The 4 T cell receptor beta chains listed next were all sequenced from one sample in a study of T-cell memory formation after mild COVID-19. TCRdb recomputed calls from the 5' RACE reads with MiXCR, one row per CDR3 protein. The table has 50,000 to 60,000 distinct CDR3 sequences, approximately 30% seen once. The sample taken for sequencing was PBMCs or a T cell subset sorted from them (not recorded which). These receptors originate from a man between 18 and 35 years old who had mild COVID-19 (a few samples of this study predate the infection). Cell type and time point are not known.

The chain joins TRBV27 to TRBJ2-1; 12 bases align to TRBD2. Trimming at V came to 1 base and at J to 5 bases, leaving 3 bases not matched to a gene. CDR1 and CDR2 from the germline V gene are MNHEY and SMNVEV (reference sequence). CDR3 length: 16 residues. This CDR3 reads CASSLWLAGGHNEQFF. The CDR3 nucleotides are TGTGCCAGCAGTTTATGGCTAGCGGGGGGGCACAATGAGCAGTTCTTC.

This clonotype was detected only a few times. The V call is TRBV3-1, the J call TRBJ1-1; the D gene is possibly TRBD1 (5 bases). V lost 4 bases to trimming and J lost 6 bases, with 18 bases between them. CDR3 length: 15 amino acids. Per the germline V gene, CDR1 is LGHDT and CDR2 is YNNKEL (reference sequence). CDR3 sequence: CASSLEWGYNAEAFF. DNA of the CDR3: TGTGCCAGCAGCCTAGAATGGGGGTATAACGCTGAAGCTTTCTTT.

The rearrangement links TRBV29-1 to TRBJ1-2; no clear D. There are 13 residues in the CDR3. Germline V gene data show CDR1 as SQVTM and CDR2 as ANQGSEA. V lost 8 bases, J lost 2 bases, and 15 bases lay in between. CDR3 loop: CSIPEATNYGYTF. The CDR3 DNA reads TGCAGCATCCCGGAGGCCACAAACTATGGCTACACCTTC.

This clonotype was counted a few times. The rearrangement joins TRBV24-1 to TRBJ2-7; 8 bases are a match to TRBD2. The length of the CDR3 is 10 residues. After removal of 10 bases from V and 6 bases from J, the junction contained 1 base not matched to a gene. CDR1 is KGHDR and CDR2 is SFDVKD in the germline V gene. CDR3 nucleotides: TGTGCCACGGCGGGGGGCGAGCAGTACTTC. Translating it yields CATAGGEQYF.